The source of this T cell receptor beta chain is a study of T cells in Graves' hyperthyroidism and ophthalmopathy. Across the whole study: Once the initial diagnosis was made, peripheral blood was obtained before any treatment. Study outcomes and limitations: It was a median about seven months before onset that the model predicted ophthalmopathy. A model built on 13 V-J features separated ophthalmopathy from stable hyperthyroidism.

This clonotype has at least ten counts. The antigen remains unidentified. This CDR3 has 13 amino acids. The J segment lost 4 bases and the V segment lost 2 bases, leaving 0 bases of the junction unmatched. The germline V gene has CDR1 SGHDT and CDR2 YYEEEE. Hyperthyroidism of Graves' type that showed no ophthalmopathy progression within 18 months was stable. RNA transcripts were the template for amplifying TCR beta CDR3 regions. First-round RT-PCR targeting the TCR CDR3 was performed with the HTBI primer set. Using its own MiXCR run on the multiplex PCR reads, TCRdb lists one record per CDR3 protein. Here the sample spans more than 500,000 distinct CDR3 sequences, under 20% being singletons.

This TCR came from a woman aged 25 to 39 with Graves' hyperthyroidism. The chain carries TRBV5-6 and TRBJ2-5; 9 nucleotides agree with TRBD1. Sequenced: blood. Here the CDR3 DNA reads TGTGCCAGCAGCTTACAGGGGGCAGAGACCCAGTACTTC. Encoded protein: CASSLQGAETQYF.